This T cell receptor (beta chain) came from a study of tumor-infiltrating lymphocytes in primary liver carcinoma. The germline V gene has CDR1 LGHNA and CDR2 YNFKEQ. The CDR3 sequence is 15 residues long. From roughly 20-30 mg of unsorted bulk tissue, DNA and RNA were co-extracted together. Primary liver carcinoma, confirmed by histopathology, was surgically resected. Separate regions, five per tumor, were sampled. There were over 85% viable tumor cells in every single sample of tumor. Regarding the study as a whole: Pairs comparing tumor with adjacent tissue or blood overlapped less than pairs drawn from tumor regions.

Total RNA (around 500 ng) served as template for TCR beta cDNA synthesis primed by a constant-region primer. Libraries of TCR beta came from three nested multiplex PCR rounds with slightly modified ARM-PCR. In the first two PCR rounds, TRBV1-TRBV30 forward primers were paired with a C-beta reverse primer, and each round lasted around 10 cycles. Each CDR3 protein is one row after TCRdb ran MiXCR on the multiplex PCR reads. The table lists roughly 100,000 distinct CDR3 sequences, roughly four fifths of them singletons. In this sample, this clonotype turned up once. Its antigen remains unknown. Compared with germline, one end of the junction differs, possibly owing to a read error.

Material for sequencing was liver tumor tissue from sampling region 3. Documented subset: tumor region T3, left-lateral pole. The TCR comes from a man aged 40-49 years with primary liver carcinoma and hepatitis B virus infection. The rearrangement joins TRBV4-2 to TRBJ2-7, with no clear D. The CDR3 protein is CASNQAWRGSCEQYF. CDR3 in DNA: TGTGCCAGCAATCAAGCATGGCGCGGATCCTGCGAGCAGTACTTC.